This passage covers 11 T cell receptor beta chains from one sample sequenced in a study of spatial heterogeneity in lung cancer. One entry per CDR3 protein results from TCRdb running MiXCR on the 5' RACE reads. The sample includes some 13,000 distinct CDR3 sequences, approximately 3.8% of them seen just once. Described time point: sample taken at primary tumor resection. The sample was PBMCs, taken at surgery. Receptors originate from a male donor with early-stage non-small cell lung cancer.

This clonotype showed up many times. The chain has TRBV30 and TRBJ2-1; no clear D gene. The CDR3 consists of 13 residues. V lost 7 bases and J lost 0, with 10 bases in between. CDR1 and CDR2 from the germline V gene are GTSNPN and SVGIG (reference sequence). The CDR3 DNA is TGTGCCTCCGAGCCTAGCTCCTACAATGAGCAGTTCTTC. This gives the protein CASEPSSYNEQFF.

This clonotype was recorded at least ten times. The chain uses TRBV12-3 or TRBV12-4 and TRBJ1-5; a weak D match, TRBD1 (6 bases). Trimming stripped 6 bases from V and 0 bases from J, with 15 bases between. This CDR3 comprises 16 residues. CDR3 residues: CASRRTDPYSNQPQHF. For the CDR3, the DNA is TGTGCCAGCAGGAGGACAGACCCCTATAGCAATCAGCCCCAGCATTTT.

This clonotype appeared many times. J is TRBJ2-6 and V is TRBV28; TRBD1 is a possible D gene (5 bases). The germline gives CDR1 MDHEN, CDR2 SYDVKM. This CDR3 spans 15 amino acids. Between the trimmed V and J ends, which lost 7 bases and 2 bases, there was a span of 12 bases. CDR3 sequence (DNA): TGTGCCAGCAATCTCCAGGGTGCTGGGGCCAACGTCCTGACTTTC. Translated, it gives CASNLQGAGANVLTF.

Many counts were recorded for this clonotype. The rearrangement links TRBV19 to TRBJ2-7; 8 nucleotides agree with TRBD2. Germline V lookup: CDR1 LNHDA, CDR2 SQIVND (reference sequence). CDR3 length: 15 residues. V lost 5 bases to trimming and J lost 2 bases; unmatched junction nucleotides: 8. The chain's CDR3 is CASSGTGGPPYEQYF. The CDR3 bases are TGTGCCAGTAGTGGGACGGGAGGGCCGCCCTACGAGCAGTACTTC. Full variable domain (outside the CDR3, taken from reference TRBV19 and TRBJ2-7): DGGITQSPKYLFRKEGQNVTLSCEQNLNHDAMYWYRQDPGQGLRLIYYSQIVNDFQKGDIAEGYSVSREKKESFPLTVTSAQKNPTAFYLCASSGTGGPPYEQYFGPGTRLTVT.

This clonotype showed up many times. This sequence joins TRBV10-3 and TRBJ2-5; 10 bases fit TRBD2. The germline V gene encodes CDR1 ENHRY and CDR2 SYGVKD. This CDR3 has 15 amino acids. The V gene end was trimmed by 3 bases and the J gene end by 5 bases; junction bases not matched to a gene: 6. DNA for the CDR3: TGTGCCATCAGTGACCAGTTAGCGGGAGGTGAGACCCAGTACTTC. Translation: CAISDQLAGGETQYF.

This clonotype was observed many times. The chain has TRBV6-5 and TRBJ2-3; the D gene is possibly TRBD2 (5 bases). V was cut by 2 bases and J by 6 bases, with 18 bases left in between. CDR1 is MNHEY and CDR2 is SVGAGI in the germline V gene. The CDR3 contains 16 residues. CDR3 DNA: TGTGCCAGCAGTTACGGAAGAGGAGGAATGTCCGATACGCAGTATTTT. Translating it yields CASSYGRGGMSDTQYF.

This clonotype was observed at least ten times. The J gene is TRBJ2-5, the V gene TRBV15; D possibly matches TRBD1 or TRBD2 (6 bases each). The CDR3 runs 16 residues. CDR1 is LNHNV, CDR2 YYDKDF, per germline (reference sequence). The V end was cut by 0 bases, the J end by 3 bases, with 14 bases between. The CDR3 DNA is TGTGCCACCAGCAGAGAACCGGGGGCCCCCGAAGAGACCCAGTACTTC. Its protein is CATSREPGAPEETQYF. The full variable domain, in which reference TRBV15 and TRBJ2-5 provide the parts outside the CDR3, is DAMVIQNPRYQVTQFGKPVTLSCSQTLNHNVMYWYQQKSSQAPKLLFHYYDKDFNNEADTPDNFQSRRPNTSFCFLDIRSPGLGDTAMYLCATSREPGAPEETQYFGPGTRLLVL.

The chain carries TRBV12-3 or TRBV12-4 and TRBJ2-5, with D perhaps TRBD1 (5 bases). V was trimmed by 3 bases and J by 9 bases, leaving 11 bases between them. This CDR3 is 12 amino acids long. CDR3 nucleotides: TGTGCCAGCAGTTTGGGGCAGGTGGCCCAGTACTTC. As protein: CASSLGQVAQYF.

The chain combines TRBV27 with TRBJ2-7, with D possibly matching TRBD1 (6 bases). The CDR3 contains 16 residues. The germline V gene has CDR1 MNHEY and CDR2 SMNVEV (reference sequence). Trimming cost V 2 bases and J 5 bases, with 19 bases left between them. The CDR3 here is CASSLIPSGGFNEQYF. CDR3 coding DNA: TGTGCCAGCAGTTTAATTCCGTCTGGGGGCTTCAACGAGCAGTACTTC.

This clonotype was observed many times. The chain has TRBV5-1 and TRBJ2-5; 7 bases align to TRBD1. CDR1 is SGHRS and CDR2 is YFSETQ in the germline V gene. This CDR3 has 13 amino acids. V lost 7 bases, J lost 4 bases, and 7 bases stayed unmatched. CDR3 bases: TGCGCCAGCTGGTTGGGACAGCGAGAGACCCAGTACTTC. This encodes CASWLGQRETQYF.

This clonotype occurred many times. The chain uses TRBV28 and TRBJ2-7; 11 bases align to TRBD2. This CDR3 has 16 residues. The junction had 12 bases not matched to a gene; V was cut back by 8 bases and J by 3 bases. Per germline, CDR1 MDHEN and CDR2 SYDVKM. Written as DNA, the CDR3 is TGTGCCAGCCCCCCCGGGACTAGCGGAACGAGCTACGAGCAGTACTTC. It is translated as CASPPGTSGTSYEQYF.